This T cell receptor (beta chain) is from a study of healthy donors' naive CD4 and CD8 T cells. The CDR3 consists of 15 residues. The germline CDR1 and CDR2 sequences are SGHDT and YYEEEE. Each TCR library used around 540 ng of total RNA and a linear amplification protocol. Via MiXCR, TCRdb re-called the reads, giving one row per CDR3 protein. This sample has about 180,000 distinct CDR3 sequences, with around 70% found just once. Concerning this clonotype itself: One end of the junction does not line up with germline, which may come from a read error.

Sequencing was performed on naive CD4+ and CD8+ T cells sorted from blood, pooled from several donors. This sequence originates from a pool of human donors in good health; the sample pools cells from several healthy donors. The rearrangement links TRBV5-6 to TRBJ2-7; D call uncertain. The CDR3 bases are TGCGCCAGCAGCTGGGATACCGGGCCACTCTACGAGCAGTACTTC. This translates into CASSWDTGPLYEQYF.